This TCR beta chain was found in a study of OX40 agonist ivuxolimab in advanced cancers. About the study: Administration of intravenous ivuxolimab to patients occurred every 2 weeks at 0.01 to 10 mg/kg.

Produced via immunoSEQ multiplex PCR; TCRdb's table is partial and in-frame only. The sample includes roughly 56,000 clones, about 82% of them seen just once. The CDR3 consists of 14 residues. Germline CDR1 and CDR2: MNHEY and SMNVEV (reference sequence). Trimming took 2 bases from V and 3 from J, leaving 8 bases between them. The rearrangement links TRBV27 to TRBJ2-1; D is possibly TRBD1 or TRBD2 (6 bases each). The sample consisted of CD4+ or CD8+ T cells sorted from blood, taken in a trial of the OX40 agonist ivuxolimab. The receptor was derived from an adult with an advanced solid tumor such as melanoma, head and neck, liver or kidney cancer. The DNA of the CDR3 is TGTGCCAGCAGTTTAGGAGGGGGCTACAATGAGCAGTTCTTC. Translation gives CASSLGGGYNEQFF.